The 27 T cell receptor beta chains in this list originate from one sample, sequenced in a study of blood T cell repertoires in COVID-19. Clones were sequenced by immunoSEQ multiplex PCR, and TCRdb holds only the in-frame ones, with some missing. The sample holds roughly 73,000 clones, about nine tenths seen once. The sequenced sample was peripheral blood. These receptors were obtained from a man between 45 and 60 years old with acute or convalescent COVID-19.

J is TRBJ1-2 and V is TRBV6-6; D gene ambiguous. CDR1 and CDR2 (germline): MNHNY, SVGAGI (reference sequence). CDR3 size: 12 residues. V gave up 5 bases and J gave up 4 bases, with 8 bases separating them. CDR3 residues: CASSTGGYGYTF. The DNA for the CDR3 is TGTGCCAGCAGTACGGGAGGCTATGGCTACACCTTC.

V gene TRBV5-1 combines with J gene TRBJ2-3, with TRBD2 as a possible D gene (5 bases). Germline loops: CDR1 SGHRS, CDR2 YFSETQ. CDR3 length: 14 amino acids. V was shortened by 0 bases and J by 1 base, with 6 bases between the two germline ends. The DNA of the CDR3 is TGCGCCAGCAGCTTGGGGGGAGGCACAGATACGCAGTATTTT. Amino acids: CASSLGGGTDTQYF.

The chain is built from TRBV24-1 and TRBJ1-2; possibly TRBD1 for D (6 bases). Trimming took off 0 bases at V and 5 bases at J, with 9 bases between the two ends. Per germline, CDR1 KGHDR and CDR2 SFDVKD. The CDR3 length is 14 residues. The CDR3 DNA reads TGTGCCACCAGTGATTTGAACAGGGATTATGGCTACACCTTC. It specifies CATSDLNRDYGYTF.

V is TRBV4-2 and J is TRBJ1-2, with 7 bases identical to TRBD1. Germline values: CDR1 LGHNA, CDR2 YNFKEQ. V was pared by 0 bases and J by 4 bases, with 5 bases of the junction left unmatched. The CDR3 runs to 15 residues. The CDR3 sequence is CASSQDTAGGYGYTF. The DNA for the CDR3 is TGTGCCAGCAGCCAAGATACCGCAGGGGGCTATGGCTACACCTTC.

The chain has TRBV5-6 and TRBJ1-5; TRBD1 might be the D (6 bases). Trimming removed 4 bases from V and 4 bases from J, with 12 bases in between. The CDR3 has 14 residues. Germline V gives CDR1 SGHDT, CDR2 YYEEEE. The CDR3 reads CASSPRGMNQPQHF. CDR3 DNA: TGTGCCAGCAGCCCCAGGGGAATGAATCAGCCCCAGCATTTT.

The chain is built from TRBV30 and TRBJ1-3; TRBD1 matches 8 bases. The CDR3 extends over 13 amino acids. Germline V CDR1 and CDR2: GTSNPN, SVGIG (reference sequence). V lost 7 bases, J lost 2 bases, and 4 bases stayed unmatched. CDR3 residues: CASQGATGNTIYF. CDR3 sequence (DNA): TGTGCCTCCCAGGGGGCGACTGGAAACACCATATATTTT.

The gene calls are TRBV9 and TRBJ2-5; D is unclear. Trimming took off 0 bases at V and 0 bases at J, with 3 bases between the two ends. Per germline, CDR1 SGDLS and CDR2 YYNGEE. This CDR3 is 13 amino acids long. The CDR3 here is CASSVDNQETQYF. The CDR3 DNA sequence: TGTGCCAGCAGCGTAGACAACCAAGAGACCCAGTACTTC.

V gene TRBV7-2 combines with J gene TRBJ2-7; TRBD2 agrees at 10 bases. The V and J ends lost 0 bases and 6 bases, in that order; junction bases with no gene match: 5. Germline V lookup: CDR1 SGHTA, CDR2 FQGNSA. The CDR3 sequence is 15 residues long. CDR3 coding DNA: TGTGCCAGCAGCTTAGCGCCTAGCGGGAGAAGCGAGCAGTACTTC. Translation gives CASSLAPSGRSEQYF.

V gene TRBV12-3 or TRBV12-4 combines with J gene TRBJ2-2; 7 bases fit TRBD1. V dropped 9 bases and J dropped 6; count of bases not matched to a gene: 7. There are 13 residues in the CDR3. CDR3 sequence: CARRQGPPGELFF. As DNA, the CDR3 is TGTGCCAGGAGACAGGGTCCCCCCGGGGAGCTGTTTTTT.

The rearrangement uses TRBV6-5 and TRBJ2-1; 8 nucleotides agree with TRBD2. Trimming cost V 7 bases and J 7 bases; bases outside gene matches: 12. Germline assignment: CDR1 MNHEY and CDR2 SVGAGI. The CDR3 loop spans 15 amino acids. DNA for the CDR3: TGTGCCAGCATGTCGAACGGGGGGGCGGGGAATGAGCAGTTCTTC. Translation gives CASMSNGGAGNEQFF.

The J gene is TRBJ1-2, the V gene TRBV28, with 8 bases identical to TRBD1. V shed 6 bases, J shed 2 bases, and the junction held 14 bases outside the gene matches. The CDR3 has 17 amino acids. Germline V gives CDR1 MDHEN, CDR2 SYDVKM. This CDR3 is CASSPTDRDIRNYGYTF. In DNA, the CDR3 is TGTGCCAGCAGCCCAACGGACAGGGATATACGCAACTATGGCTACACCTTC.

The V and J genes are TRBV18 and TRBJ1-1; the match to TRBD1 covers 7 bases. CDR3 length: 15 residues. V shed 4 bases and J 2 bases; nucleotides not matched to a gene: 7. The germline gives CDR1 KGHSH, CDR2 LQKENI. The CDR3 nucleotides read TGTGCCAGCTCACTACTCCGGGACAGCAACACTGAAGCTTTCTTT. This gives the protein CASSLLRDSNTEAFF.

This chain connects TRBV6-5 to TRBJ2-5; 7 bases fit TRBD2. Unmatched junction bases numbered 7, after V lost 4 bases and J lost 2 bases. Germline V gives CDR1 MNHEY, CDR2 SVGAGI. The CDR3 totals 15 residues. The CDR3 reads CASSSGGLRQETQYF. The CDR3 bases are TGTGCCAGCAGTTCGGGGGGATTAAGACAAGAGACCCAGTACTTC.

This chain connects TRBV10-2 to TRBJ2-5; tentatively, D is TRBD2 (5 bases). The CDR3 has 15 amino acids. Trimming left V 3 bases short and J 1 base short, with 12 bases between. The germline V gene has CDR1 WSHSY and CDR2 SAAADI. CDR3 sequence: CASSEIRGPQETQYF. CDR3 nucleotide sequence: TGCGCCAGCAGTGAAATCCGAGGGCCCCAAGAGACCCAGTACTTC.

The chain joins TRBV3-1 (or the pseudogene TRBV3-2) to TRBJ1-1; D is ambiguous. There are 14 residues in the CDR3. V lost 2 bases, J lost 0 bases, and 7 bases lay in between. Germline-derived CDR1 and CDR2 are LGHDT and YNNKEL (reference sequence). CDR3 residues: CASSQPHVNTEAFF. As DNA, the CDR3 is TGTGCCAGCAGCCAACCACACGTGAACACTGAAGCTTTCTTT.

The rearrangement joins TRBV4-2 to TRBJ2-2; 7 bases match TRBD1. Trimming cost V 3 bases and J 7 bases; bases outside gene matches: 14. This CDR3 is built from 17 residues. Germline lookup yields CDR1 LGHNA and CDR2 YNFKEQ. CDR3 nucleotide sequence: TGTGCCAGCAGCCACGTAGTAGAGGACAGGTGGAACGGGGAGCTGTTTTTT. This codes for CASSHVVEDRWNGELFF.

This clone has a single count. V is TRBV19 and J is TRBJ1-1, with TRBD1 as a possible D gene (6 bases). CDR3 length: 12 residues. CDR1 and CDR2 from the germline V gene are LNHDA and SQIVND (reference sequence). V gave up 3 bases and J gave up 7 bases, with 9 bases separating them. The CDR3 protein is CASSIGDIEAFF. The CDR3, as DNA: TGTGCCAGTAGTATTGGGGACATTGAAGCTTTCTTT.

The V call is TRBV2, the J call TRBJ2-1, with TRBD1 as a possible D gene (6 bases). This CDR3 has 14 amino acids. The germline gives CDR1 SNHLY, CDR2 FYNNEI. V was shortened by 7 bases and J by 1 base, with 11 bases between the two germline ends. This chain's CDR3 is CASNQQGSYNEQFF. For the CDR3, the DNA is TGTGCCAGCAATCAACAGGGATCCTACAATGAGCAGTTCTTC. The whole variable domain, filled in from reference TRBV2 and TRBJ2-1, reads EPEVTQTPSHQVTQMGQEVILRCVPISNHLYFYWYRQILGQKVEFLVSFYNNEISEKSEIFDDQFSVERPDGSNFTLKIRSTKLEDSAMYFCASNQQGSYNEQFFGPGTRLTVL.

The sample holds one count of this clone. The chain recombines TRBV7-9 with TRBJ1-2; TRBD1 agrees at 7 bases. This CDR3 comprises 13 residues. Germline V gene lookup returns CDR1 SEHNR and CDR2 FQNEAQ (reference sequence). V gave up 5 bases and J gave up 4 bases; unmatched junction bases: 4. CDR3 in DNA: TGTGCCAGCAGCCTGAGACAGGGCTATGGCTACACCTTC. This gives the protein CASSLRQGYGYTF.

The chain joins TRBV4-3 to TRBJ1-1; weak D call: TRBD1 (5 bases). The germline V gene encodes CDR1 LGHNA and CDR2 YSLEER. Between the trimmed V and J ends, which lost 1 base and 1 base, there was a span of 13 bases. The CDR3 contains 16 residues. CDR3 sequence reads: CASSQVFRGQNTEAFF. DNA for the CDR3: TGCGCCAGCAGCCAAGTTTTTAGGGGTCAGAACACTGAAGCTTTCTTT.

The J gene is TRBJ2-7, the V gene TRBV30; D might be TRBD2 (6 bases). Trimming pared 1 base from V and 4 bases from J, leaving 20 bases between. This CDR3 spans 16 amino acids. CDR1 and CDR2 from the germline V gene are GTSNPN and SVGIG (reference sequence). The CDR3 here is CAWSGLGGRIPYEQYF. The CDR3 bases are TGTGCCTGGAGTGGACTAGGAGGGAGAATCCCGTACGAGCAGTACTTC.

The chain is built from TRBV5-4 and TRBJ1-4; possibly TRBD1 for D (6 bases). The germline V gene has CDR1 SGHNT and CDR2 YYREEE (reference sequence). V was pared by 0 bases and J by 5 bases, with 14 bases between. The CDR3 loop spans 16 amino acids. In DNA, the CDR3 is TGTGCCAGCAGCTTGGCCTCACAGGGACGGAATGAAAAACTGTTTTTT. This gives the protein CASSLASQGRNEKLFF.

This sequence joins TRBV3-1 (or the pseudogene TRBV3-2) and TRBJ2-3; tentative D call: TRBD1 (5 bases). The germline V and J ends were trimmed by 4 bases and 1 base, with 15 bases remaining between them. Germline CDR1 is LGHDT and CDR2 is YNNKEL (reference sequence). The CDR3 has 16 residues. This CDR3 is CASSPPSDSRTDTQYF. CDR3 bases: TGTGCCAGCAGCCCTCCAAGCGACAGCCGCACAGATACGCAGTATTTT.

The DNA for the CDR3 is TGTGCCAGCAGCCGCCGGGACAGGCCTAGCACAGATACGCAGTATTTT. Protein product: CASSRRDRPSTDTQYF. The J gene is TRBJ2-3, the V gene TRBV9; 8 bases map to TRBD1. Germline CDR1 SGDLS, CDR2 YYNGEE. The CDR3 covers 16 residues. The V and J ends lost 4 bases and 0 bases, in that order; junction bases with no gene match: 7.

This clone was observed once. The J gene is TRBJ1-2, the V gene TRBV28, with D perhaps matching TRBD1 (5 bases). CDR3 length: 13 residues. Germline CDR1 and CDR2: MDHEN and SYDVKM. The V end was cut by 6 bases, the J end by 2 bases, with 10 bases between. The CDR3 bases are TGTGCCAGCAGCCGGGACTCGAACTATGGCTACACCTTC. Translated, it gives CASSRDSNYGYTF.

The gene calls are TRBV7-8 and TRBJ2-1; 9 positions match TRBD2. The CDR3 has 16 residues. Per the germline V gene, CDR1 is SGHVS and CDR2 is FQNEAQ. Trimming removed 8 bases from V and 8 bases from J; junction bases left unmatched: 16. The DNA of the CDR3 is TGTGCCAGCCCCGCTAGCGGGACCGAAAATACACATGAGCAGTTCTTC. Translation gives CASPASGTENTHEQFF.

The chain has TRBV3-1 (or the pseudogene TRBV3-2) and TRBJ2-1; 10 bases are a match to TRBD2. This CDR3 spans 16 amino acids. Unmatched junction bases numbered 11, after V lost 4 bases and J lost 8 bases. Germline values: CDR1 LGHDT, CDR2 YNNKEL (reference sequence). CDR3 in DNA: TGTGCCAGCAGCCTCAGGCTAGCGGGGGCCGTGGATGAGCAGTTCTTC. This translates into CASSLRLAGAVDEQFF.